Listed below are T cell receptor beta chains from one sample, sequenced in a study of shared clonotypes between healthy human individuals. TCRdb's table, derived via immunoSEQ multiplex PCR, lists solely in-frame clones and lacks some. This sample has about 2.4 million clones; more than 85% occur once, and the top ten carry roughly 0.39%. The sample comprised naive CD4+ T cells from PBMCs. Receptors originate from a man younger than 35 in good health. Some clones in this sample may be carry-over from other donors' samples. Each CDR3 is given with its conserved first and last residue. The D gene is left open where the match is weak. The size field is filled for only some rows; it gives once, few, many or a size class.

.	TRBJ2-3	TRBD2	TRBV5-1	TGCGCCAGCAGCGTAGCGGGAGTACCCCCAGATACGCAGTATTTT	CASSVAGVPPDTQYF
.	TRBJ2-1	.	TRBV14	TGTGCCAGCAGCCAAGACGGGAAGATCTACAATGAGCAGTTCTTC	CASSQDGKIYNEQFF
.	TRBJ2-1	TRBD2	TRBV4-2	TGTGCCAGCAGCCAAGCTTCGCGGGGGGTCTACAATGAGCAGTTCTTC	CASSQASRGVYNEQFF
.	TRBJ2-3	TRBD2	TRBV18	TGTGCCAGCTCACGCGGACTAGCGGGGGACACAGATACGCAGTATTTT	CASSRGLAGDTDTQYF
.	TRBJ2-3	.	TRBV20-1	TGCAGTGCTAGAGATCTAGGGTCCTTT	CSARDLGSF
.	TRBJ1-3	.	TRBV16	TGTGCCAGCAGCCAAGGTCTATACTCTGGAAACACCATATATTTT	CASSQGLYSGNTIYF
.	TRBJ1-2	.	TRBV10-3	TGTGCCATCAGTGGGCTGGGTGGCTACACCTTC	CAISGLGGYTF
.	TRBJ1-3	.	TRBV7-9	TGTGCCAGCAGCTTAACGGTCGGCTCTGGAAACACCATATATTTT	CASSLTVGSGNTIYF
once	TRBJ2-5	TRBD2	TRBV7-8	TGTGCCAGCAGCTTAGGGGATGGGCTAGCGGAGAAAGAGACCCAGTACTTC	CASSLGDGLAEKETQYF
.	TRBJ1-6	.	TRBV2	TGTGCCAGCCAAATTGGAGACACTGCTAATTCACCCCTCCACTTT	CASQIGDTANSPLHF
.	TRBJ1-2	TRBD1	TRBV18	TGTGCCAGCTCAGTCGGACAGGGGGATTTTGGCTACACCTTC	CASSVGQGDFGYTF
.	TRBJ2-7	.	TRBV5-1	TGCGCCAGCAGCTCCCGTGGGAAAGACTACGAGCAGTACTTC	CASSSRGKDYEQYF
.	TRBJ1-4	TRBD1	TRBV14	TGTGCCAGCAGCCTTCAGGGGGCCCAAAAACTGTTTTTT	CASSLQGAQKLFF
.	TRBJ2-2	.	TRBV28	TGTGCCAGCGTAACAGCTAGCCCGAACACCGGGGAGCTGTTTTTT	CASVTASPNTGELFF
.	TRBJ2-3	.	TRBV10-3	TGTGCCATCAGTGACACTGGACTCCCAGGCACAGATACGCAGTATTTT	CAISDTGLPGTDTQYF
.	TRBJ1-4	.	TRBV7-9	TGTGCCAGCAGTTCCCCTTCCCCCCGGGGTGAAAAACTGTTTTTT	CASSSPSPRGEKLFF
.	TRBJ1-6	TRBD1	TRBV6-5	TGTGCCAGCAGTTACGGACAGGGAGGTGGGTTAAAACCCCTCCACTTT	CASSYGQGGGLKPLHF
.	TRBJ2-7	.	TRBV28	TGTGCCAGCAGTTTAGAGGCTCTAGGAGGGTCCTACGAGCAGTACTTC	CASSLEALGGSYEQYF
.	TRBJ2-7	TRBD1	TRBV10-3	TGTGCCACCTCCGAGGGACAGCCCTACGAGCAGTACTTC	CATSEGQPYEQYF
.	TRBJ1-1	TRBD1	TRBV5-1	TGCGCCAGCAGCTTCGACAGGGCGGGCACTGAAGCTTTCTTT	CASSFDRAGTEAFF
.	TRBJ2-7	TRBD2	TRBV5-1	TGCGCCAGCAGCCCCGGGACTAGCGGGAAGCCCCACGAGCAGTACTTC	CASSPGTSGKPHEQYF
.	TRBJ2-5	.	TRBV10-3	TGTGCCACCGGAGACTACTACCTTGAGACCCAGTACTTC	CATGDYYLETQYF
.	TRBJ1-6	.	TRBV6-5	TGTGCCAGCAGTTACAGGGGGACCCTCCACTTT	CASSYRGTLHF
.	TRBJ2-1	.	TRBV7-2	TGTGCCAGCAGCCCCCTCGGGACCAAATCCTACAATGAGCAGTTCTTC	CASSPLGTKSYNEQFF
.	TRBJ2-7	.	TRBV28	TGTGCCAGCAGTTTTCCCGGCTCCTACGAGCAGTACTTC	CASSFPGSYEQYF
.	TRBJ1-3	.	TRBV29-1	TGCAGCGTTGAAGCGCCCTGGACTGCTAGCTCTGGAAACACCATATATTTT	CSVEAPWTASSGNTIYF
.	TRBJ2-3	.	TRBV19	TGTGCCAGTAGTCCACGACTAAGAGATACGCAGTATTTT	CASSPRLRDTQYF
.	TRBJ2-3	TRBD2	TRBV9	TGTGCCAGCAGGGGACTAGCGGGTAATACGCAGTATTTT	CASRGLAGNTQYF
.	TRBJ1-1	.	TRBV5-4	TGTGCCAGCAGCTTTGGGCTACAGGGAGCTATGAACACTGAAGCTTTCTTT	CASSFGLQGAMNTEAFF
once	TRBJ2-1	.	TRBV18	TGTGCCAGCTCCCCCCGGGTGGGTAGCTCCTACAATGAGCAGTTCTTC	CASSPRVGSSYNEQFF
once	TRBJ2-2	TRBD2	TRBV7-7	TGTGCCAGCAGCGCCTGGGGAGCGGGGGATTATACCGGGGAGCTGTTTTTT	CASSAWGAGDYTGELFF
few	TRBJ1-1	.	TRBV29-1	TGCAGCGCTAGGGATTACACTGAAGCTTTCTTT	CSARDYTEAFF
.	TRBJ2-5	.	TRBV7-7	TGTGCCAGCAGCTTAGGGCCGGCGGTCCAAGAGACCCAGTACTTC	CASSLGPAVQETQYF
.	TRBJ2-7	TRBD2	TRBV6-5	TGTGCCAGCAGTCTTCTAGCGGGGGATTCCTACGAGCAGTACTTC	CASSLLAGDSYEQYF
.	TRBJ1-1	TRBD1	TRBV5-1	TGCGCCAGCAGCTCATTGGGACAGGGGAACACTGAAGCTTTCTTT	CASSSLGQGNTEAFF
.	TRBJ2-2	.	TRBV5-1	TGCGCCAGCAGCCGACAGGATCCCAACACCGGGGAGCTGTTTTTT	CASSRQDPNTGELFF
.	TRBJ2-3	.	TRBV5-5	TGTGCCAGCAGCTACGGGACGGGCACAGATACGCAGTATTTT	CASSYGTGTDTQYF
few	TRBJ1-1	.	TRBV7-9	TGTGCCAGCAGCTTACCGGGGGAAGCTTTCTTT	CASSLPGEAFF
.	TRBJ1-1	TRBD1	TRBV5-1	TGCGCCAGCAGCCTGACAGGGATCGACACTGAAGCTTTCTTT	CASSLTGIDTEAFF